Presented here are 6 T cell receptor beta chains from one specimen sequenced in a study of radiation and T cells in renal cell carcinoma. Indicated time point: baseline pretreatment blood. The treatment denotes: 15 Gy SBRT to primary tumor, nephrectomy 4 weeks later. Repertoires were generated with immunoSEQ multiplex PCR, while TCRdb's copy carries only in-frame clones and drops some. Of some 150,000 clones listed, over 80% are singletons. Material: blood, obtained from a patient whose treatment included radiotherapy and nephrectomy. Receptors were obtained from a woman aged 45-65 years with renal cell carcinoma.

The rearrangement joins TRBV7-6 to TRBJ2-1; D gene uncertain. V lost 2 bases to trimming and J lost 5 bases, with 7 bases between them. The CDR3 spans 13 residues. In germline, CDR1 is SGHVS, CDR2 FNYEAQ. Here the CDR3 DNA reads TGTGCCAGCAGCTTACCATCTGACAATGAGCAGTTCTTC. This encodes CASSLPSDNEQFF.

The rearrangement joins TRBV21-1 to TRBJ2-5. TRBV21-1 is noted as a pseudogene. The CDR3 runs 19 residues. CDR3 DNA: TGTGCCAGCAGCAAAGACTTTCGGGACCGCCGAACAAAGCTAGAGACCCAGTACTTC. Its protein is CASSKDFRDRRTKLETQYF.

This chain joins TRBV6-5 and TRBJ1-1, with D uncertain. The V end lost 0 bases, the J end lost 10 bases, and 12 bases lay between the germline ends. Looked up from germline, CDR1 is MNHEY and CDR2 is SVGAGI. The CDR3 length is 13 residues. CDR3: CASSYSTLGRAFF. The CDR3 region has the DNA TGTGCCAGCAGTTACTCTACTTTGGGTCGAGCTTTCTTT.

V usage is TRBV9 and J usage is TRBJ2-4; weak D call: TRBD1 (5 bases). Germline assignment: CDR1 SGDLS and CDR2 YYNGEE. Trimming stripped 4 bases from V and 13 bases from J, with 15 bases between. The CDR3 runs 12 residues. For the CDR3, the DNA is TGTGCCAGCAGCTCGTTCCAGGGATTCCAGTACTTC. It is translated as CASSSFQGFQYF.

This sequence joins TRBV10-3 and TRBJ2-1; 13 bases fit TRBD2. This CDR3 contains 15 residues. Germline-derived CDR1 and CDR2 are ENHRY and SYGVKD. CDR3 coding DNA: TGTGGAACGACTAGCGGGAGGAGCTCCTACAATGAGCAGTTCTTC. This gives the protein CGTTSGRSSYNEQFF.

The chain joins TRBV6-5 to TRBJ2-3; no clear D. The germline V gene has CDR1 MNHEY and CDR2 SVGAGI. The CDR3 runs 13 residues. V was pared by 6 bases and J by 6 bases, with 13 bases between. The CDR3 here is CASSPNWQDTQYF. DNA of the CDR3: TGTGCCAGCAGCCCCAACTGGCAGGATACGCAGTATTTT.